The rows below give T cell receptor beta chains drawn from one sample of a study of PD-1 blockade in classical Hodgkin lymphoma. Clones were sequenced by immunoSEQ multiplex PCR, and TCRdb holds only the in-frame ones, with some missing. The sample yields approximately 65,000 clones, about nine tenths seen once. Sequencing used peripheral blood mononuclear cells (PBMCs), obtained at baseline. Every receptor here comes from a human donor with classical Hodgkin lymphoma. Each CDR3 is given with its conserved first and last residue.

v_gene	j_gene	CDR3aa
TRBV7-6	TRBJ2-3	CASSQVTGLKLDTQYF
TRBV11-2	TRBJ2-7	CASSLGFLYEQYF
TRBV14	TRBJ2-4	CASSQGSLLAKNIQYF
TRBV7-2	TRBJ2-4	CASSHRAVAKNIQYF
TRBV7-2	TRBJ2-5	CASSLVRETQYF
TRBV11-2	TRBJ1-3	CASSLILGKGSGNTIYF
TRBV7-8	TRBJ1-4	CASSLALRSDIVVGKLFF
TRBV7-2	TRBJ1-6	CAARGDWINSPLHF
TRBV7-2	TRBJ2-7	CASSLDGQGPYEQYF
TRBV14	TRBJ1-1	CASSQGRNTEAFF
TRBV7-8	TRBJ2-1	CASSQGAEQFF
TRBV7-2	TRBJ1-2	CASSLAKGGSYGYTF
TRBV14	TRBJ2-2	CASSQELRSGELFF
TRBV27	TRBJ1-1	CASIHNGGEAFF
TRBV6-6	TRBJ1-1	CASSYSTGPTEAFF
TRBV5-1	TRBJ2-7	CASSPRGGVGYEQYF
TRBV5-6	TRBJ1-4	CASSHDRTADNEKLFF
TRBV19	TRBJ1-5	CASSIRTGPQPQHF
TRBV5-1	TRBJ1-4	CASSPGVGTNEKLFF
TRBV29-1	TRBJ1-2	CSVEDRGTEGWGYTF
TRBV11-2	TRBJ2-5	CASSLGGGWSQETQYF
TRBV5-4	TRBJ2-5	CASSTQPGPQETQYF
TRBV7-2	TRBJ1-1	CASSLGKNTEAFF
TRBV25-1	TRBJ2-7	CASSWTGSYEQYF
TRBV5-8	TRBJ2-7	CASSVTGVPRDEQYF
TRBV28	TRBJ1-1	CASSLLTGGDTEAFF
TRBV28	TRBJ2-7	CASNRPGEGSYEQYF
TRBV4-2	TRBJ2-7	CASSQEEGPGTDLDEQYF
TRBV18	TRBJ1-4	CASSPQVTPDEKLFF
TRBV5-5	TRBJ2-1	CASSLDFNNEQFF
TRBV9	TRBJ2-3	CASNMRAGGTTDTQYF
TRBV28	TRBJ1-5	CASGINRQPQHF
TRBV9	TRBJ2-7	CASSPTPGSSYEQYF
TRBV28	TRBJ2-2	CASSFRGLGTGELFF
TRBV6-1	TRBJ2-1	CASSEGNYNEQFF
TRBV18	TRBJ1-4	CASSPASSNRATNEKLFF
TRBV6-6	TRBJ1-2	CASSYNNKKSYTF
TRBV7-9	TRBJ2-1	CASSLGLAGSYNEQFF
TRBV6-6	TRBJ2-7	CASMDRGNYEQYF